This TCR beta chain was sequenced in a study of blood T cell repertoires in COVID-19. Study background: COVID-19 samples collected from the United States, Italy and Spain covered acute and convalescent phases. The analysed material was cDNA or gDNA that came from T cells, B-cell-depleted T cells, or PBMCs.

Per the authors' pipeline: Scientists estimated how many nucleated cells there were by amplifying reference gene primers. Measured with immunoSEQ multiplex PCR; TCRdb has only the in-frame clones, and not every one. That table is the source of V, J and clone size, and D and trimming were worked out from the DNA. Seen here are more than 85,000 clones, less than 90% observed once, and the top ten hold 15% to 20%. The CDR3 has 13 residues. V lost 4 bases, J lost 7 bases, and 10 bases lay in between. Germline V gene sequence: CDR1 KGHDR, CDR2 SFDVKD. The chain couples TRBV24-1 to TRBJ2-1; possibly TRBD2 for D (5 bases). The receptor's source is a woman in her fifties or sixties with acute or convalescent COVID-19. Sequenced material: peripheral blood. CDR3 sequence: CATSEPGLNEQFF. The CDR3 DNA reads as TGTGCCACCAGTGAGCCGGGGTTGAATGAGCAGTTCTTC.